What follows are 22 T cell receptor beta chains derived from one specimen sequenced in a study of T cells after yellow fever vaccination. MiXCR, applied by TCRdb to the 5' RACE reads, yields one record per CDR3 protein. The repertoire includes about 340,000 distinct CDR3 sequences, around 12% of them detected once, and approximately 3.3% sits in the top ten. The sample was CD4+ T cells sorted from PBMCs, taken 15 days after the yellow fever booster vaccination. Receptors were obtained from a man between 18 and 35 years old who received the YFV17D yellow fever vaccine.

The genes are TRBV29-1 and TRBJ1-1; D ambiguous. Germline V gene sequence: CDR1 SQVTM, CDR2 ANQGSEA. There are 13 residues in the CDR3. Trimming removed 1 base from V and 5 bases from J, with 11 bases in between. CDR3 DNA: TGCAGCGTTGAAGGAGCGTTGGGGACTGAAGCTTTCTTT. Translated: CSVEGALGTEAFF.

This clonotype occurred a few times. The chain links TRBV19 to TRBJ1-5; the D gene is possibly TRBD1 (6 bases). CDR3 length equals 15 residues. Germline CDR1 LNHDA, CDR2 SQIVND (reference sequence). V lost 5 bases, J lost 2 bases, and 13 bases lay in between. CDR3 nucleotides: TGTGCCAGTAGTGTCACAGGGACGGGCAATCAGCCCCAGCATTTT. As protein: CASSVTGTGNQPQHF.

This clonotype was counted many times. The chain recombines TRBV15 with TRBJ2-7; weak D call: TRBD1 (5 bases). The CDR3 has 14 residues. V gave up 5 bases and J gave up 1 base, with 12 bases separating them. Germline values: CDR1 LNHNV, CDR2 YYDKDF (reference sequence). DNA for the CDR3: TGTGCCACCAGCTCACGGACACAATCCTACGAGCAGTACTTC. Translating it yields CATSSRTQSYEQYF.

In this sample, this clonotype turned up a few times. The chain uses TRBV3-1 and TRBJ2-2; TRBD2 matches at 13 bases. The germline V gene has CDR1 LGHDT and CDR2 YNNKEL (reference sequence). This CDR3 contains 16 residues. After removal of 8 bases from V and 7 bases from J, the junction contained 10 bases not matched to a gene. CDR3 in amino acids: CASPTSGGPSGGELFF. CDR3 sequence (DNA): TGTGCCAGCCCGACTAGCGGGGGGCCCTCGGGCGGGGAGCTGTTTTTT.

This clonotype was seen ten or more times. The chain joins TRBV4-1 to TRBJ1-5; D might be TRBD1 (6 bases). Germline lookup yields CDR1 MGHRA and CDR2 YSYEKL. The CDR3 loop spans 12 amino acids. The ends were cut back, 1 base at V and 9 bases at J, with 7 bases in the middle. The CDR3 nucleotides read TGCGCCAGCAGCCAAGTAGGGGGGCCCCAGCATTTT. It codes for CASSQVGGPQHF.

This rearrangement joins TRBV5-4 to TRBJ2-7; D might be TRBD1 (5 bases). The CDR3 contains 16 residues. Germline V lookup: CDR1 SGHNT, CDR2 YYREEE (reference sequence). V gave up 3 bases and J gave up 5 bases, with 21 bases separating them. CDR3 sequence: CASSSLQGSSPHEQYF. DNA of the CDR3: TGTGCCAGCAGCTCCCTCCAGGGTAGCTCGCCTCACGAGCAGTACTTC.

The genes are TRBV9 and TRBJ2-1; 8 positions match TRBD2. This CDR3 has 15 residues. J was trimmed by 6 bases and V by 4 bases; bases with no gene match: 9. Germline CDR1 SGDLS, CDR2 YYNGEE. The CDR3 is CASSPLGLVGNEQFF. The CDR3 bases are TGTGCCAGCAGCCCCTTGGGACTAGTTGGCAATGAGCAGTTCTTC.

V usage is TRBV24-1 and J usage is TRBJ1-1; D gene uncertain. In germline, CDR1 is KGHDR, CDR2 SFDVKD. The V and J ends lost 10 bases and 0 bases respectively, with 11 bases between them. The CDR3 spans 13 residues. DNA for the CDR3: TGTGCCACGGAGGAAAGCATGAACACTGAAGCTTTCTTT. Translating gives CATEESMNTEAFF.

There are many counts of this clonotype. The chain combines TRBV20-1 with TRBJ2-3; D remains ambiguous. Germline CDR1 reads DFQATT; CDR2 reads SNEGSKA (reference sequence). V dropped 1 base and J dropped 1 base, with 0 bases sitting between them. The CDR3 runs to 11 residues. The CDR3 sequence: CSARGTDTQYF. The CDR3 DNA reads as TGCAGTGCTAGAGGCACAGATACGCAGTATTTT.

The J gene is TRBJ2-1, the V gene TRBV4-3; the match to TRBD2 covers 12 bases. The CDR3 length is 18 residues. From germline, CDR1 is LGHNA and CDR2 YSLEER. The V and J ends lost 3 bases and 3 bases, in that order; junction bases with no gene match: 9. The CDR3, as DNA: TGCGCCAGCAGCCAGAGGCCCGGACTAGCGGGGATCTACAATGAGCAGTTCTTC. Translation gives CASSQRPGLAGIYNEQFF.

The table lists this clonotype with a few counts. This chain joins TRBV27 and TRBJ1-1; 8 nucleotides match TRBD1. The CDR3 covers 14 residues. CDR1 MNHEY and CDR2 SMNVEV come from the germline V gene (reference sequence). Trimming removed 4 bases from V and 5 bases from J; junction bases left unmatched: 6. The CDR3 coding sequence is TGTGCCAGCAGTTGGACAGGGAAGGGTACTGAAGCTTTCTTT. This translates into CASSWTGKGTEAFF.

This rearrangement joins TRBV5-4 to TRBJ2-3; TRBD2 matches at 16 bases. The length of the CDR3 is 19 residues. CDR1 and CDR2 (germline): SGHNT, YYREEE (reference sequence). Trimming cost V 4 bases and J 6 bases; bases outside gene matches: 14. DNA for the CDR3: TGTGCCAGCAGCCCGGGACTAGCGGGGGGGCCCGTCGGTGTGGATACGCAGTATTTT. This sequence encodes CASSPGLAGGPVGVDTQYF.

This chain uses TRBV9 with TRBJ2-1; 12 bases are a match to TRBD2. This CDR3 spans 15 amino acids. The V gene's germline CDR1 is SGDLS and CDR2 YYNGEE. With 0 bases clipped from V and 8 bases from J, the junction kept 3 bases outside the gene matches. The CDR3 loop is CASSVGLAGVYEQFF. As DNA, the CDR3 is TGTGCCAGCAGCGTAGGACTAGCGGGGGTCTATGAGCAGTTCTTC.

The gene calls are TRBV27 and TRBJ1-5; maybe TRBD1 (5 bases). Germline V lookup: CDR1 MNHEY, CDR2 SMNVEV (reference sequence). The germline V and J ends were trimmed by 3 bases and 7 bases, with 16 bases remaining between them. The CDR3 covers 15 residues. This chain's CDR3 is CASSLEGLRGQPQHF. The CDR3 DNA is TGTGCCAGCAGTTTGGAAGGGCTAAGGGGCCAGCCCCAGCATTTT.

This clonotype was detected a few times. This chain connects TRBV11-3 to TRBJ2-7; tentative D call: TRBD1 (6 bases). Germline values: CDR1 SGHNT, CDR2 YENEEA. Trimming removed 5 bases from V and 5 bases from J, with 13 bases in between. The CDR3 has 13 residues. The CDR3 coding sequence is TGTGCCAGCAGCCCGAGGGGGACAAACGAGCAGTACTTC. Translated: CASSPRGTNEQYF.

Only a few counts were recorded for this clonotype. This chain uses TRBV7-2 with TRBJ2-3; D might be TRBD2 (6 bases). The CDR3 is 17 amino acids. Germline CDR1 SGHTA, CDR2 FQGNSA. The V and J ends lost 1 base and 2 bases respectively, with 16 bases between them. The CDR3 spells CASSLDGAGSYTDTQYF. CDR3 nucleotide sequence: TGTGCCAGCAGCTTAGATGGCGCGGGGTCCTACACAGATACGCAGTATTTT.

This clonotype was found many times. The chain links TRBV11-2 to TRBJ2-3, with D tentatively TRBD1 or TRBD2 (5 bases each). Trimming took 3 bases from V and 9 from J, leaving 7 bases between them. The CDR3 runs 11 residues. Germline V gene lookup returns CDR1 SGHAT and CDR2 FQNNGV. CDR3 sequence reads: CASSFGTTQYF. Here the CDR3 DNA reads TGTGCCAGCAGCTTCGGGACCACGCAGTATTTT.

The gene calls are TRBV9 and TRBJ1-1; possibly TRBD1 for D (6 bases). This CDR3 has 14 residues. The germline V gene encodes CDR1 SGDLS and CDR2 YYNGEE. The germline V and J ends were trimmed by 5 bases and 1 base, with 12 bases remaining between them. The DNA of the CDR3 is TGTGCCAGCAGTCGAATACAGGGGAACACTGAAGCTTTCTTT. Protein: CASSRIQGNTEAFF.

This clonotype appeared a few times. The genes are TRBV4-1 and TRBJ2-2, with D possibly being TRBD2 (6 bases). V lost 5 bases to trimming and J lost 4 bases, with 23 bases between them. This CDR3 has 18 residues. The germline V gene encodes CDR1 MGHRA and CDR2 YSYEKL. CDR3 bases: TGCGCCAGCAGCATCTTACAAGGGCGGGGACGGAGCACCGGGGAGCTGTTTTTT. The encoded protein is CASSILQGRGRSTGELFF.

The chain carries TRBV4-3 and TRBJ2-5; 8 bases align to TRBD2. The germline V gene encodes CDR1 LGHNA and CDR2 YSLEER. Trimming removed 3 bases from V and 9 bases from J; junction bases left unmatched: 12. The CDR3 covers 15 residues. CDR3 nucleotide sequence: TGCGCCAGCAGCCAGTCCCGGACTAGCCCATCCCCCCAGTACTTC. Protein sequence: CASSQSRTSPSPQYF.

This clonotype appeared a few times. The gene calls are TRBV15 and TRBJ1-2; no reliable D call. Germline V gives CDR1 LNHNV, CDR2 YYDKDF (reference sequence). CDR3 length equals 12 residues. V dropped 0 bases and J dropped 5 bases, with 4 bases sitting between them. The CDR3 DNA reads as TGTGCCACCAGCAGAGATCAGTATGGCTACACCTTC. Its translation: CATSRDQYGYTF.

CDR3 DNA: TGTGCCAGCAGATTGGGACCGAACAATGAGCAGTTCTTC. Its translation: CASRLGPNNEQFF. The chain employs TRBV2 and TRBJ2-1; D might be TRBD1 or TRBD2, each matching 5 bases. Trimming took off 6 bases at V and 5 bases at J, with 11 bases between the two ends. The V gene's germline CDR1 is SNHLY and CDR2 FYNNEI. CDR3 length equals 13 residues.